Listed below are T cell receptor beta chains from one sample, sequenced in a study of type 1 regulatory T cells. One entry per CDR3 protein results from TCRdb running MiXCR on the reads. This sample has some 21,000 distinct CDR3 sequences, with around half found just once. No antigens are known for them. Sequenced material: cultured T cells, either the whole culture or a sorted T cell fraction (not recorded which). These receptors all come from a human donor in good health. CDR3s include the opening cysteine and the closing phenylalanine or tryptophan. The D gene is left open where the match is weak. Clone size is not always given. Where it is, it says once, few, many or a class for expanded clones.

abundance,v_gene,d_gene,j_gene,CDR3nt,CDR3aa
-,TRBV2,-,TRBJ1-5,TGTGCCAGCAGCCCGGACATTAATCAGCCCCAGCATTTT,CASSPDINQPQHF
-,TRBV12-3/TRBV12-4,TRBD2,TRBJ2-1,TGTGCCAGCTCGAGCGGGGGCTTCTACAATGAGCAGTTCTTC,CASSSGGFYNEQFF
many,TRBV7-8,TRBD1,TRBJ1-5,TGTGCCAGCAGCCCCGGGACAGGTGTTATTCAGCCCCAGCATTTT,CASSPGTGVIQPQHF
-,TRBV7-2,-,TRBJ1-1,TGTGCCAGCACCTTCGGGAGGGTGAACACTGAAGCTTTCTTT,CASTFGRVNTEAFF
-,TRBV9,TRBD2,TRBJ2-1,TGTGCCAGCAGCGTGGGGGGGTCCTACAATGAGCAGTTCTTC,CASSVGGSYNEQFF
medium-sized,TRBV12-3/TRBV12-4,TRBD1,TRBJ2-1,TGTGCCAGCAGTTTAGCGCTGACAGGGGGCGTACACAATGAGCAGTTCTTC,CASSLALTGGVHNEQFF
-,TRBV20-1,TRBD2,TRBJ2-1,TGCAGTGATAGTGCCCCCTGGGAGGGCTCCTACAATGAGCAGTTCTTC,CSDSAPWEGSYNEQFF
-,TRBV6-5,-,TRBJ1-6,TGTGCCAGCAGTTACTCAAGGACAGCGGGTCGTGGCTCACCCCTCCACTTT,CASSYSRTAGRGSPLHF
-,TRBV6-6,-,TRBJ2-5,TGTGCCAGCACCATGGGGAGCGGGCTACGTCAAGAGACCCAGTACTTC,CASTMGSGLRQETQYF
medium-sized,TRBV12-3/TRBV12-4,TRBD1,TRBJ1-2,TGTGCCAGCAGCAGAGGACAGGCCCGAACCCACCACACCTTC,CASSRGQARTHHTF
-,TRBV5-1,-,TRBJ1-2,TGCGCCAGCTTCGACCCTGGCTGGAGCTATGGCTACACCTTC,CASFDPGWSYGYTF
-,TRBV19,-,TRBJ2-7,TGTGCCAGTAGTATGAAGACAGACTCCTACGAGCAGTACTTC,CASSMKTDSYEQYF
-,TRBV7-8,-,TRBJ2-3,TGTGCCAGCAGCTTAGGGGTGGGAAGCACAGATACGCAGTATTTT,CASSLGVGSTDTQYF
-,TRBV4-1,TRBD1,TRBJ1-1,TGCGCCAGCAGCCGCGCTCGACAGGGGCGTTACACTGAAGCTTTCTTT,CASSRARQGRYTEAFF
-,TRBV20-1,TRBD2,TRBJ2-5,TGCAGTGCTAGACCAGCGGGGGGAGGGGAGACCCAGTACTTC,CSARPAGGGETQYF
-,TRBV5-1,TRBD2,TRBJ2-5,TGCGCCAGCAGCTTGGGGGGACTACAAGAGACCCAGTACTTC,CASSLGGLQETQYF
few,TRBV6-5,TRBD2,TRBJ2-1,TGTGCCAGCAGTTACGAGATAGCGGGGGGGCGCAATGAGCAGTTCTTC,CASSYEIAGGRNEQFF
few,TRBV9,TRBD2,TRBJ2-3,TGTGCCAGCAGCCCTCAAGTGGGCGGGGGGGCCAGCACGCAGTATTTT,CASSPQVGGGASTQYF
-,TRBV12-3/TRBV12-4,-,TRBJ1-1,TGTGCCAGCAGTGGAGGGACCACTGAAGCTTTCTTT,CASSGGTTEAFF
-,TRBV5-1,-,TRBJ2-3,TGCGCCAGCAGCTTGGGGACAGGACTAACAGATACGCAGTATTTT,CASSLGTGLTDTQYF